This T cell receptor beta chain was retrieved from a study of identical twins. TCRdb fed the 5' RACE reads into MiXCR, producing one record per CDR3 protein. The table includes 350,000 or so distinct CDR3 sequences, roughly 9% detected once. The CDR3 extends over 15 amino acids. Trimming left V 4 bases short and J 1 base short, with 16 bases between. The germline CDR1 and CDR2 sequences are SQVTM and ANQGSEA. The study, taken as a whole, reports: Alpha sequences out of frame and shared by twins had excess low generation probability. The analysis was cross-sectional rather than longitudinal within donors. For cord blood, abundant beta clonotypes had fewer insertions, unlike memory repertoires, which showed none.

This clonotype was seen at least ten times. Its specificity is unknown. In every case, the donor was a healthy Caucasian. The sequenced sample consisted of naive T cells sorted from blood. The sequence came from a woman aged 45-59 years in good health. The V and J genes are TRBV29-1 and TRBJ1-1; no clear D gene. The CDR3 DNA reads as TGCAGCGTTGTCCCAAAGGTCAGAACGAACACTGAAGCTTTCTTT. Its protein product is CSVVPKVRTNTEAFF.